This T cell receptor (beta chain) is drawn from a study of kidney transplant recipient with SARS-CoV-2 infection. TCRdb used MiXCR to reprocess the reads, holding one entry per CDR3 protein. The table lists about 250,000 distinct CDR3 sequences, roughly 26% of them singletons, with around 6.8% in the top ten. V was pared by 6 bases and J by 2 bases, with 4 bases of the junction left unmatched. The germline V gene encodes CDR1 ENHRY and CDR2 SYGVKD. This CDR3 comprises 13 residues. This clonotype was seen at least ten times. The receptor was isolated from a male patient aged 30 to 40 who had COVID-19 and was a kidney transplant recipient. Some of these T cells may belong to the graft donor. The rearrangement joins TRBV10-3 to TRBJ2-7, with 7 bases lining up with TRBD1. The sequenced sample was a blood sample, obtained at baseline and between days 110 and 120 from a kidney transplant recipient. The CDR3 here is CAISGTATYEQYF. The DNA of the CDR3 is TGTGCCATCAGCGGGACAGCTACCTACGAGCAGTACTTC.